The 3 T cell receptor beta chains listed next were all sequenced from one sample in a study of OX40 agonist ivuxolimab in advanced cancers. Some clones are missing from TCRdb's copy, which holds only in-frame ones; the method was immunoSEQ multiplex PCR. This sample carries some 95,000 clones, 87% of them seen once, and the ten largest clones take roughly 0.5%. The source was CD4+ or CD8+ T cells sorted from blood, collected in a trial of the OX40 agonist ivuxolimab. The receptors stem from an adult with an advanced solid tumor such as melanoma, head and neck, liver or kidney cancer.

The chain links TRBV18 to TRBJ2-7; weak D call: TRBD2 (5 bases). The V and J ends lost 10 bases and 5 bases respectively, with 18 bases between them. The CDR3 is 13 amino acids. Germline V CDR1 and CDR2: KGHSH, LQKENI. CDR3 nucleotides: TGTGCCACCTCCAGGAGGTTGGAAGACGAGCAGTACTTC. Its protein is CATSRRLEDEQYF.

The chain joins TRBV12-5 to TRBJ2-7; weak D call: TRBD1 (5 bases). There are 14 residues in the CDR3. CDR1 LGHNT and CDR2 FRNRAP come from the germline V gene. V lost 2 bases and J 6 bases, leaving 14 bases between the germline ends. The CDR3 DNA is TGTGCTAGTGGTTTGCACAGGAAGCCAGGCGAGCAGTACTTC. Amino acid sequence: CASGLHRKPGEQYF.

The chain combines TRBV5-1 with TRBJ1-2; 7 nucleotides agree with TRBD1. Unmatched junction bases numbered 5, after V lost 1 base and J lost 2 bases. Germline V gives CDR1 SGHRS, CDR2 YFSETQ. This CDR3 region has 15 residues. The CDR3 region has the DNA TGCGCCAGCAGCTTGTTAGCGACAGGGAACTATGGCTACACCTTC. Amino acids: CASSLLATGNYGYTF.